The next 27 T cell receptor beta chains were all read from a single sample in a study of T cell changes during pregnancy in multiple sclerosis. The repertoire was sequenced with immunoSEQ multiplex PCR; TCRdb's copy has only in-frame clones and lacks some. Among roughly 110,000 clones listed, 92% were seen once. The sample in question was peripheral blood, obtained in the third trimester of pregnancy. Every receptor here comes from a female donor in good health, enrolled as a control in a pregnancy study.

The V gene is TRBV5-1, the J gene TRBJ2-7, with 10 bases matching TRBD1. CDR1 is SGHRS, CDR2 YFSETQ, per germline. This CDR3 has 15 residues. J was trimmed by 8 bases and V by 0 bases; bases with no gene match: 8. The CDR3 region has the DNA TGCGCCAGCAGCTTGGTCCAAGGGACAGGGGTAAAGCAGTACTTC. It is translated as CASSLVQGTGVKQYF.

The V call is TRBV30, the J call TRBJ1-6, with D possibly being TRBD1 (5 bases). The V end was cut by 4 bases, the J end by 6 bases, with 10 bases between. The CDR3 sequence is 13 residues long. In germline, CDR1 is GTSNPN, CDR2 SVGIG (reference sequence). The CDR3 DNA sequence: TGTGCCTGGACGGTGGGGGGTAATTCACCCCTCCACTTT. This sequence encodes CAWTVGGNSPLHF.

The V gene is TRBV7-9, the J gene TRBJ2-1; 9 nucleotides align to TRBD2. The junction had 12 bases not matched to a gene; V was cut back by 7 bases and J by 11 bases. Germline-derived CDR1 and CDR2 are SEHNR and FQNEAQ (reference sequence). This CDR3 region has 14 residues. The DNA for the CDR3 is TGTGCCAGCACTTTGGAAGCTAGCGGGGCCAAGCAGTTCTTC. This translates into CASTLEASGAKQFF.

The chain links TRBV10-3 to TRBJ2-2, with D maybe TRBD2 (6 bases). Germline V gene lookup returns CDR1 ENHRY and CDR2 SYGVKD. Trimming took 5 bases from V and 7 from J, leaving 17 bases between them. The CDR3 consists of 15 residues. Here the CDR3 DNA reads TGTGCCATCAGTAGACAAGCCAGGGAGGACGGGGAGCTGTTTTTT. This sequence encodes CAISRQAREDGELFF.

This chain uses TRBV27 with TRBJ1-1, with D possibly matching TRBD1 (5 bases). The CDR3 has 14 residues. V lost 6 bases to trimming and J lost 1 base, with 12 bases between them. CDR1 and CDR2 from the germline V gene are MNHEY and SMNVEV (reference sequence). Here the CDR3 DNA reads TGTGCCAGCAGACAAGGGGCGACGAACACTGAAGCTTTCTTT. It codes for CASRQGATNTEAFF.

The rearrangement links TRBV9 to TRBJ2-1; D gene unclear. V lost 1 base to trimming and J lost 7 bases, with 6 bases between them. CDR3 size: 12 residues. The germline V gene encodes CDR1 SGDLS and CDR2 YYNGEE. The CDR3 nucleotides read TGTGCCAGCAGCGTAATTGCGAATGAGCAGTTCTTC. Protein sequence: CASSVIANEQFF. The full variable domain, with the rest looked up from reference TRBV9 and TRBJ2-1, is DSGVTQTPKHLITATGQRVTLRCSPRSGDLSVYWYQQSLDQGLQFLIQYYNGEERAKGNILERFSAQQFPDLHSELNLSSLELGDSALYFCASSVIANEQFFGPGTRLTVL.

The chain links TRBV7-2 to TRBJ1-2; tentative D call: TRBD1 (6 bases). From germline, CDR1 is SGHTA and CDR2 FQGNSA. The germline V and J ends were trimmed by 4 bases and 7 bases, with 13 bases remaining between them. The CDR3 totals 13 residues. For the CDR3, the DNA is TGTGCCAGCAGCTCCCAGGGGCTGGGTGGCTACACCTTC. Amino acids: CASSSQGLGGYTF.

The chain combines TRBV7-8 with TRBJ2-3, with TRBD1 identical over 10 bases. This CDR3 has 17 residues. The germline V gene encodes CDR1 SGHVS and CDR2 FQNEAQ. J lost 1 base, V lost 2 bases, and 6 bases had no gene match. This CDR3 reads CASSLRMGTGGTDTQYF. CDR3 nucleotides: TGTGCCAGCAGCTTACGGATGGGGACAGGGGGCACAGATACGCAGTATTTT.

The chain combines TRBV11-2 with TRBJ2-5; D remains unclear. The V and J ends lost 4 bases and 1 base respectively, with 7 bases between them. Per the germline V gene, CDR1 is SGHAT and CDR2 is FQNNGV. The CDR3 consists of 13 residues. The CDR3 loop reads CASSYGSQETQYF. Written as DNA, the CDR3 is TGTGCCAGCAGCTACGGGTCCCAAGAGACCCAGTACTTC.

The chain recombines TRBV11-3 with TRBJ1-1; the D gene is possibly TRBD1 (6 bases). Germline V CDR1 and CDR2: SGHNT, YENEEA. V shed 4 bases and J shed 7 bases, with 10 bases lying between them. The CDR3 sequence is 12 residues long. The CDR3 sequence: CASSSGHLEAFF. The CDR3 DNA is TGTGCCAGCAGCTCGGGACACCTTGAAGCTTTCTTT.

The CDR3 protein is CASSSRDSQETQYF. The CDR3 bases are TGTGCCAGCAGCTCCCGGGACAGCCAAGAGACCCAGTACTTC. The chain uses TRBV5-4 and TRBJ2-5, with 7 positions matching TRBD1. The CDR3 loop spans 14 amino acids. Looked up from germline, CDR1 is SGHNT and CDR2 is YYREEE (reference sequence). V was pared by 3 bases and J by 1 base, with 3 bases of the junction left unmatched. Full variable domain (remainder filled in from reference TRBV5-4 and TRBJ2-5): ETGVTQSPTHLIKTRGQQVTLRCSSQSGHNTVSWYQQALGQGPQFIFQYYREEENGRGNFPPRFSGLQFPNYSSELNVNALELDDSALYLCASSSRDSQETQYFGPGTRLLVL.

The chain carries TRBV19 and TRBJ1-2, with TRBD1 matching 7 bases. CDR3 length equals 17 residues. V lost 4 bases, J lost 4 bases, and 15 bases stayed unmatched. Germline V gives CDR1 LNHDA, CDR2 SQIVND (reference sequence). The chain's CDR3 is CASSTWTGTILFYGYTF. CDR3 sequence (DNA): TGTGCCAGTAGTACATGGACAGGAACAATTCTCTTCTATGGCTACACCTTC.

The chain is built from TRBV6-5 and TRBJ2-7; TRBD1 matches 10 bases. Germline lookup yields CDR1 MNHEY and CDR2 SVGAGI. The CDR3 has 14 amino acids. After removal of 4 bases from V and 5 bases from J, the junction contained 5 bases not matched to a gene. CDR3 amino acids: CASSSRDRGDEQYF. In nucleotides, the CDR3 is TGTGCCAGCAGTTCCCGGGACAGGGGCGACGAGCAGTACTTC.

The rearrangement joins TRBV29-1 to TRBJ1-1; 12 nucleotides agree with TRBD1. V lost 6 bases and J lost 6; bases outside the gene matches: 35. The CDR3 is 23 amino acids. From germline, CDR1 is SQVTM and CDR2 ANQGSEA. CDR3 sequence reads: CSVEGGAKAVTLWGQGANAEAFF. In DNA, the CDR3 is TGCAGCGTGGAGGGGGGGGCCAAAGCTGTAACATTGTGGGGACAGGGGGCTAACGCTGAAGCTTTCTTT.

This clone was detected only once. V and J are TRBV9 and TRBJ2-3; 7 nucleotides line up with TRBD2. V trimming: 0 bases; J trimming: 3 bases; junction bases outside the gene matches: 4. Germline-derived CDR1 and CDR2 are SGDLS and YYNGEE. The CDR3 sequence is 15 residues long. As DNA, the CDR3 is TGTGCCAGCAGCGTAGGGGGAGGGAGGACAGATACGCAGTATTTT. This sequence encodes CASSVGGGRTDTQYF.

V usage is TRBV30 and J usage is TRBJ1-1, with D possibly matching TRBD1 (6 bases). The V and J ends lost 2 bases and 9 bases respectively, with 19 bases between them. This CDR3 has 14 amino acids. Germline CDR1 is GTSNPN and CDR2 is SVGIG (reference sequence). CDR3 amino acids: CAWSLNNRASQAFF. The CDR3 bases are TGTGCCTGGAGTTTAAACAACAGGGCAAGTCAAGCTTTCTTT. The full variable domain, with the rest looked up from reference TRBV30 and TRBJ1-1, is SQTIHQWPATLVQPVGSPLSLECTVEGTSNPNLYWYRQAAGRGLQLLFYSVGIGQISSEVPQNLSASRPQDRQFILSSKKLLLSDSGFYLCAWSLNNRASQAFFGQGTRLTVV.

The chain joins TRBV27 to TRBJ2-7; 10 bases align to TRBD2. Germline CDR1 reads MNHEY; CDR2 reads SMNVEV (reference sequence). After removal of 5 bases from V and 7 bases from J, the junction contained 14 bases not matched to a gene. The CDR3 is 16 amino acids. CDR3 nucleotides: TGTGCCAGCAGTGAGGACTGGACTAGCGGTGAGGGGGAGCAGTACTTC. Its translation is CASSEDWTSGEGEQYF.

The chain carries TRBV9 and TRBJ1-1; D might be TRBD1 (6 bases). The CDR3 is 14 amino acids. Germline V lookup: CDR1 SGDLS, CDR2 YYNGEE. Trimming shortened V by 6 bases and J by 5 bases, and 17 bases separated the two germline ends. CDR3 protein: CASTRTDLGTEAFF. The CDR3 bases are TGTGCCAGCACCCGGACAGACCTGGGAACTGAAGCTTTCTTT.

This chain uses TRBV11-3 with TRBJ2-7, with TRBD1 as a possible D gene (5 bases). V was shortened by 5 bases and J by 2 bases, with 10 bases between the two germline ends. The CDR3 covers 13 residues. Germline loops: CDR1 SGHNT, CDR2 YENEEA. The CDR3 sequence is CASSGARPYEQYF. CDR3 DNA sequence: TGTGCCAGCAGCGGGGCGCGTCCCTACGAGCAGTACTTC.

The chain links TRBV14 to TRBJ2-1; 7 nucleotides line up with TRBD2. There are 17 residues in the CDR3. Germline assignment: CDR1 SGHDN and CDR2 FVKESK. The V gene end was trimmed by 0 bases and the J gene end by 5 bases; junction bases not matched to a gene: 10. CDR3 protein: CASSQDLGGNVHNEQFF. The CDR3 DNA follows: TGTGCCAGCAGCCAAGATTTGGGGGGGAATGTCCACAATGAGCAGTTCTTC. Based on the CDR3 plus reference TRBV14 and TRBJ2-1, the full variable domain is EAGVTQFPSHSVIEKGQTVTLRCDPISGHDNLYWYRRVMGKEIKFLLHFVKESKQDESGMPNNRFLAERTGGTYSTLKVQPAELEDSGVYFCASSQDLGGNVHNEQFFGPGTRLTVL.

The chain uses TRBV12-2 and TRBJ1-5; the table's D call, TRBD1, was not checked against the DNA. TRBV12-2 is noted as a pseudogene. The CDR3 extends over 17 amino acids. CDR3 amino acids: CASRLGRGRLVRQPQHF. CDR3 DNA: TGTGCAAGTCGCTTAGGCAGGGGGCGCTTGGTCCGACAGCCCCAGCATTTT.

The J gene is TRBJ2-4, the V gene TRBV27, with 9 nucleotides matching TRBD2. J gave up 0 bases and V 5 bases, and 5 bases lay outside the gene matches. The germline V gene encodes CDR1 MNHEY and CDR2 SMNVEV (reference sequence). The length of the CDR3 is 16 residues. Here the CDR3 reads CASSPGTSRAKNIQYF. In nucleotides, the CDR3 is TGTGCCAGCAGTCCCGGGACTAGCCGAGCCAAAAACATTCAGTACTTC.

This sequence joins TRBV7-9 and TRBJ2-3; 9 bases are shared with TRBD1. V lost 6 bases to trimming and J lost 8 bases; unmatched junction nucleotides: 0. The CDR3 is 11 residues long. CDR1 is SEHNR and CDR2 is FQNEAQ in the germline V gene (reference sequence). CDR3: CASRGQGTQYF. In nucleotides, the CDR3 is TGTGCCAGCAGGGGACAGGGTACGCAGTATTTT.

CDR3 in DNA: TGTGCCAGCAGTAACTTAGCCCAGCGGGATACGCAGTATTTT. Protein: CASSNLAQRDTQYF. The chain employs TRBV6-6 and TRBJ2-3; D might be TRBD2 (5 bases). Trimming removed 5 bases at V and 6 bases at J, with 15 bases between. Germline CDR1 is MNHNY and CDR2 is SVGAGI (reference sequence). The length of the CDR3 is 14 residues.

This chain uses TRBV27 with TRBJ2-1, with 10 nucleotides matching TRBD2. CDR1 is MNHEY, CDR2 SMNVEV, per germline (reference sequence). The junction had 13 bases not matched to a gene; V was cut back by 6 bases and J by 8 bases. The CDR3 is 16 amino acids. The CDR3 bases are TGTGCCAGCAGCCTCTCCCTAGCGGGAGACCTACATGAGCAGTTCTTC. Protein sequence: CASSLSLAGDLHEQFF.

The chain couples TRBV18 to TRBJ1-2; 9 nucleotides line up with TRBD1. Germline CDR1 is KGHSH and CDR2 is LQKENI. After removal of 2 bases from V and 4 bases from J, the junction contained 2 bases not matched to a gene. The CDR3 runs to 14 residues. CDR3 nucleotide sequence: TGTGCCAGCTCACCAGCGGACAGGGGCTATGGCTACACCTTC. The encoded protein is CASSPADRGYGYTF.

DNA of the CDR3: TGTGCCAGCAGCTCAGGGGGCTCTGGAAACACCATATATTTT. It encodes CASSSGGSGNTIYF. V gene TRBV7-9 combines with J gene TRBJ1-3; 7 bases map to TRBD1. CDR1 SEHNR and CDR2 FQNEAQ come from the germline V gene (reference sequence). The CDR3 spans 14 residues. The V segment lost 4 bases and the J segment 0 bases; nucleotides outside the gene matches: 0.